These 25 T cell receptor beta chains originate from one sample sequenced in a study of beta chain features in type 1 diabetes (dated by TCRdb to between 2017 and 2018). The research as a whole found: Type 1 diabetes patients showed a moderate but significant shortening of TCRB CDR3 length in all four CD4+ subsets.

Their cognate antigens are unknown. Libraries were constructed by the immunoSEQ multiplex PCR assay. The entire isolated RNA was reverse transcribed using the High Capacity cDNA Reverse Transcription Kit, and thus expressed TCRB transcripts were sequenced. TCRdb took this table from immuneACCESS and kept in-frame rearrangements with V and J called. Such tables lack part of the clones; where checked against another copy, unresolved V genes explain under half of the gap, and the rest is unexplained. The sample yields under 400,000 clones; around 12% were counted once. The ten top clones hold 0.0095% to 0.011% of the sample. Sequenced material: naive CD4+ T cells from blood. Sample cell subset or site, as interpreted from the label and publication: true naive CD4+ T cells. The receptors shown here come from a woman in her late teens or twenties with type 1 diabetes.

V and J are TRBV7-2 and TRBJ2-5, with 13 positions matching TRBD2. With 5 bases clipped from V and 5 bases from J, the junction kept 5 bases outside the gene matches. Germline loops: CDR1 SGHTA, CDR2 FQGNSA. The CDR3 is 15 amino acids. The CDR3 DNA follows: TGTGCCAGCAGCCGGACTAGCGGGAGTGGGGAGACCCAGTACTTC. Translation: CASSRTSGSGETQYF.

This rearrangement joins TRBV25-1 to TRBJ2-3; weak D call: TRBD2 (6 bases). The CDR3 length is 16 residues. Between the trimmed V and J ends, which lost 1 base and 2 bases, there was a span of 13 bases. Germline CDR1 reads MGHDK; CDR2 reads SYGVNS. CDR3 sequence (DNA): TGTGCCAGCAGTGAATTGGGTAAGCGGGCCACAGATACGCAGTATTTT. It specifies CASSELGKRATDTQYF. Filled out from reference TRBV25-1 and TRBJ2-3, the complete variable domain reads EADIYQTPRYLVIGTGKKITLECSQTMGHDKMYWYQQDPGMELHLIHYSYGVNSTEKGDLSSESTVSRIRTEHFPLTLESARPSHTSQYLCASSELGKRATDTQYFGPGTRLTVL.

V usage is TRBV9 and J usage is TRBJ2-4; 10 bases match TRBD2. The V gene's germline CDR1 is SGDLS and CDR2 YYNGEE. V shed 0 bases and J 8 bases; nucleotides not matched to a gene: 8. There are 16 residues in the CDR3. The CDR3 is CASSVEAGGPSDIQYF. The CDR3 DNA reads as TGTGCCAGCAGCGTAGAAGCGGGGGGGCCCAGCGACATTCAGTACTTC. Complete variable domain (other parts from reference TRBV9 and TRBJ2-4): DSGVTQTPKHLITATGQRVTLRCSPRSGDLSVYWYQQSLDQGLQFLIQYYNGEERAKGNILERFSAQQFPDLHSELNLSSLELGDSALYFCASSVEAGGPSDIQYFGAGTRLSVL.

This rearrangement joins TRBV7-9 to TRBJ1-1; unclear D gene. V shed 0 bases and J shed 0 bases, with 17 bases lying between them. The CDR3 loop spans 18 amino acids. Germline CDR1 reads SEHNR; CDR2 reads FQNEAQ (reference sequence). CDR3 bases: TGTGCCAGCAGCTTAGCGACAACCACCGCCGCTTTGAACACTGAAGCTTTCTTT. Amino acid sequence: CASSLATTTAALNTEAFF.

This clone was observed a few times. The chain has TRBV5-6 and TRBJ2-1; D call uncertain. V shed 5 bases and J shed 4 bases, with 4 bases lying between them. This CDR3 contains 11 residues. The germline gives CDR1 SGHDT, CDR2 YYEEEE. The CDR3, as DNA: TGTGCCAGCAGGTCTTACAATGAGCAGTTCTTC. This codes for CASRSYNEQFF.

This clone was observed a handful of times. V usage is TRBV28 and J usage is TRBJ2-7; possible D gene TRBD2, 6 bases. Trimming took off 3 bases at V and 7 bases at J, with 16 bases between the two ends. The length of the CDR3 is 14 residues. Germline V gene lookup returns CDR1 MDHEN and CDR2 SYDVKM. The chain's CDR3 is CASSFGGLLREQYF. The CDR3 bases are TGTGCCAGCAGTTTTGGAGGGCTTCTGCGGGAGCAGTACTTC.

This clone has a handful of counts. V and J are TRBV19 and TRBJ2-3, with 12 bases matching TRBD2. This CDR3 has 16 amino acids. The ends lost 7 bases at V and 1 base at J; junction bases unmatched: 6. CDR1 is LNHDA, CDR2 SQIVND, per germline (reference sequence). The CDR3 region is CASTELAGGRTDTQYF. The CDR3 DNA sequence: TGTGCCAGTACCGAACTAGCGGGGGGCCGCACAGATACGCAGTATTTT.

This chain uses TRBV7-2 with TRBJ2-7; 9 nucleotides agree with TRBD2. CDR1 and CDR2 (germline): SGHTA, FQGNSA. J lost 5 bases, V lost 4 bases, and 3 bases had no gene match. This CDR3 comprises 13 residues. CDR3 bases: TGTGCCAGCAGCTCCGGGACTAGCAACGAGCAGTACTTC. Encoded protein: CASSSGTSNEQYF. The variable domain in full, with the rest retrieved from reference TRBV7-2 and TRBJ2-7, is GAGVSQSPSNKVTEKGKDVELRCDPISGHTALYWYRQSLGQGLEFLIYFQGNSAPDKSGLPSDRFSAERTGGSVSTLTIQRTQQEDSAVYLCASSSGTSNEQYFGPGTRLTVT.

This clone was recorded a few times. J is TRBJ2-7 and V is TRBV4-1, with D possibly matching TRBD1 (5 bases). Germline CDR1 reads MGHRA; CDR2 reads YSYEKL. The CDR3 sequence is 15 residues long. The V end was cut by 4 bases, the J end by 5 bases, with 18 bases between. The CDR3 DNA reads as TGCGCCAGCAGCCGACAGATCCCGCTAAGGGACGAGCAGTACTTC. This gives the protein CASSRQIPLRDEQYF.

Only a few counts were recorded for this clone. The CDR3 DNA reads TGTGCCAGCAGTCTTTATCAGCCCCAGCATTTT. It yields the protein CASSLYQPQHF. The chain uses TRBV28 and TRBJ1-5; D gene ambiguous. Germline lookup yields CDR1 MDHEN and CDR2 SYDVKM. Trimming removed 5 bases from V and 5 bases from J, with 4 bases in between. The CDR3 is 11 amino acids.

CDR3 loop: CASSMGLASYEQYF. The DNA of the CDR3 is TGTGCCAGTAGTATGGGACTAGCATCCTACGAGCAGTACTTC. The chain has TRBV19 and TRBJ2-7, with 9 bases lining up with TRBD2. V dropped 3 bases and J dropped 1; count of bases not matched to a gene: 1. This CDR3 has 14 amino acids. The germline V gene has CDR1 LNHDA and CDR2 SQIVND (reference sequence).

The J gene is TRBJ2-7, the V gene TRBV2, with 12 nucleotides matching TRBD1. CDR3 size: 13 residues. Germline trimming cut 8 bases from V and 5 bases from J; bases unmatched to any gene: 4. Germline assignment: CDR1 SNHLY and CDR2 FYNNEI. The CDR3 region is CASEGTGGDEQYF. CDR3 coding DNA: TGTGCCAGCGAAGGGACAGGGGGCGACGAGCAGTACTTC.

The genes are TRBV5-4 and TRBJ1-2, with a possible D match to TRBD1 (6 bases). The germline V gene encodes CDR1 SGHNT and CDR2 YYREEE (reference sequence). The CDR3 runs to 13 residues. V shed 2 bases and J shed 7 bases, with 12 bases lying between them. CDR3 residues: CASSLQQGSGYTF. The CDR3, as DNA: TGTGCCAGCAGCTTACAACAGGGCTCTGGCTACACCTTC.

This chain links TRBV14 with TRBJ2-7; possible D gene TRBD1, 5 bases. The CDR3 extends over 14 amino acids. Per germline, CDR1 SGHDN and CDR2 FVKESK. V was pared by 6 bases and J by 0 bases, with 12 bases between. This CDR3 reads CASSRQSLSYEQYF. The CDR3 DNA is TGTGCCAGCAGTCGACAGTCCCTCTCCTACGAGCAGTACTTC.

The rearrangement links TRBV30 to TRBJ2-3; 7 nucleotides line up with TRBD2. There are 14 residues in the CDR3. Germline V lookup: CDR1 GTSNPN, CDR2 SVGIG (reference sequence). J gave up 6 bases and V 1 base, and 7 bases lay outside the gene matches. CDR3: CAWSDWSGIDTQYF. The CDR3 nucleotides are TGTGCCTGGAGTGATTGGAGCGGGATTGATACGCAGTATTTT.

The chain couples TRBV19 to TRBJ1-4, with D perhaps matching TRBD1 (6 bases). Germline CDR1 reads LNHDA; CDR2 reads SQIVND (reference sequence). The CDR3 has 14 residues. Deletions cut 3 bases from V and 7 bases from J, with 12 bases between. The CDR3 DNA reads as TGTGCCAGTAGTATCGCCGGACAGCGTGAAAAACTGTTTTTT. Translation gives CASSIAGQREKLFF.

This clone was seen more than once but under ten times. V and J are TRBV25-1 and TRBJ2-7; D might be TRBD2 (5 bases). The ends were cut back, 6 bases at V and 4 bases at J, with 7 bases in the middle. CDR3 length: 11 amino acids. Germline V gene data show CDR1 as MGHDK and CDR2 as SYGVNS. The CDR3 coding sequence is TGTGCCAGCAGCCGGGGATACGAGCAGTACTTC. It yields the protein CASSRGYEQYF.

In this sample, this clone turned up a few times. The sample holds other DNA sequences that translate to the same CDR3. The rearrangement uses TRBV28 and TRBJ2-7, with a possible D match to TRBD2 (6 bases). In germline, CDR1 is MDHEN, CDR2 SYDVKM. Trimming shortened V by 3 bases and J by 3 bases, and 6 bases separated the two germline ends. The CDR3 sequence is 12 residues long. The DNA for the CDR3 is TGTGCCAGCAGTTTGGGACTCTACGAGCAGTACTTC. It is translated as CASSLGLYEQYF.

The rearrangement joins TRBV29-1 to TRBJ2-7; D is perhaps TRBD1 (5 bases). Trimming removed 4 bases from V and 0 bases from J, with 10 bases in between. Germline V lookup: CDR1 SQVTM, CDR2 ANQGSEA. The CDR3 length is 13 residues. The CDR3 sequence is CSVARANSYEQYF. As DNA, the CDR3 is TGCAGCGTTGCCAGGGCAAACTCCTACGAGCAGTACTTC.

The chain uses TRBV2 and TRBJ2-7; no definite D call. This CDR3 comprises 12 residues. Germline CDR1 reads SNHLY; CDR2 reads FYNNEI. The V end lost 5 bases, the J end lost 4 bases, and 9 bases lay between the germline ends. The CDR3 DNA sequence: TGTGCCAGCAGTAAAGTCGGGTACGAGCAGTACTTC. Translation: CASSKVGYEQYF. Full variable domain (remainder filled in from reference TRBV2 and TRBJ2-7): EPEVTQTPSHQVTQMGQEVILRCVPISNHLYFYWYRQILGQKVEFLVSFYNNEISEKSEIFDDQFSVERPDGSNFTLKIRSTKLEDSAMYFCASSKVGYEQYFGPGTRLTVT.

The genes are TRBV11-3 and TRBJ1-1, with D hard to call. Trimming removed 5 bases at V and 1 base at J, with 14 bases between. Germline V gives CDR1 SGHNT, CDR2 YENEEA. There are 15 residues in the CDR3. The CDR3 DNA reads as TGTGCCAGCAGCCAGACGGTTGGAGGGAACACTGAAGCTTTCTTT. As protein: CASSQTVGGNTEAFF.

The rearrangement links TRBV5-1 to TRBJ2-1; 9 positions match TRBD1. CDR3 length: 13 residues. Germline V gene lookup returns CDR1 SGHRS and CDR2 YFSETQ. J lost 7 bases, V lost 4 bases, and 3 bases had no gene match. The CDR3: CASSPDRGNEQFF. The CDR3 nucleotides read TGCGCCAGCAGCCCGGACAGGGGAAATGAGCAGTTCTTC. Full variable domain (outside the CDR3, taken from reference TRBV5-1 and TRBJ2-1): KAGVTQTPRYLIKTRGQQVTLSCSPISGHRSVSWYQQTPGQGLQFLFEYFSETQRNKGNFPGRFSGRQFSNSRSEMNVSTLELGDSALYLCASSPDRGNEQFFGPGTRLTVL.

This clone was picked up a small number of times. The chain recombines TRBV7-9 with TRBJ1-1, with D hard to call. This CDR3 has 11 amino acids. V was trimmed by 4 bases and J by 6 bases, leaving 6 bases between them. The germline gives CDR1 SEHNR, CDR2 FQNEAQ (reference sequence). CDR3 DNA sequence: TGTGCCAGCAGCTCCTCCTCTGAAGCTTTCTTT. Translating gives CASSSSSEAFF.

There are a few counts of this clone. This sequence joins TRBV7-9 and TRBJ1-1; D not certain. The germline V and J ends were trimmed by 5 bases and 4 bases, with 11 bases remaining between them. The CDR3 runs to 13 residues. CDR1 is SEHNR and CDR2 is FQNEAQ in the germline V gene (reference sequence). CDR3 sequence: CASSRAVVTEAFF. The CDR3 region has the DNA TGTGCCAGCAGCCGAGCCGTCGTCACTGAAGCTTTCTTT.

This clone appeared a few times. The chain combines TRBV4-1 with TRBJ2-5; tentatively, D is TRBD2 (5 bases). CDR3 length: 14 residues. The ends were cut back, 0 bases at V and 2 bases at J, with 7 bases in the middle. Germline assignment: CDR1 MGHRA and CDR2 YSYEKL. CDR3 sequence: CASSQERAQETQYF. In DNA form, the CDR3 reads TGCGCCAGCAGCCAAGAGCGGGCACAAGAGACCCAGTACTTC.